This TCR delta chain was observed in a study of gamma-delta T cells after stem cell transplantation. TCRdb re-called clones from the RT-PCR reads using CATT. The sample has some 1,700 delta-chain clones; approximately 5.5% are singletons. This clone was seen a handful of times. The junction departs from germline at one end; a sequencing error may be responsible. The germline gives CDR1 GEAIGNYY, CDR2 EKD. The CDR3 consists of 21 residues. The sequencing sample was made of gamma-delta T cells. The genes are TRDV2 and TRDJ3; TRDD3 aligns across 11 bases. This TCR came from a human donor. It is not recorded whose cells these are; they may come from a transplant donor. The CDR3 region has the DNA TGTGCCTGTGACACCCTGGGGGATACAGGACAGATCTCCTGTGACACACGACAGATGTTTTTC. Residues: CACDTLGDTGQISCDTRQMFF.